A single sample is the source of the 16 T cell receptor beta chains below, sequenced in a study of T-cell memory formation after mild COVID-19. TCRdb independently ran MiXCR on the 5' RACE reads; one entry per CDR3 protein. The table has 250,000 to 350,000 distinct CDR3 sequences, 15% to 20% seen once. The material sequenced was PBMCs or a T cell subset sorted from them (not recorded which). The receptors shown here come from a man aged 18 to 29 who had mild COVID-19 (a few samples of this study predate the infection). Cell type and time point are not known.

CDR3 sequence (DNA): TGTGCCAGCAGCTGGCACACCGGGGAGCTGTTTTTT. Its protein product is CASSWHTGELFF. V is TRBV7-9 and J is TRBJ2-2; D not resolved. Trimming took 4 bases from V and 3 from J, leaving 3 bases between them. The CDR3 sequence is 12 residues long. Per germline, CDR1 SEHNR and CDR2 FQNEAQ (reference sequence).

This clonotype was seen only a few times. The chain combines TRBV7-2 with TRBJ2-2; D is uncertain. This CDR3 is 15 amino acids long. Trimming removed 4 bases at V and 8 bases at J, with 17 bases between. CDR1 is SGHTA, CDR2 FQGNSA, per germline. The CDR3 bases are TGTGCCAGCAGCTCTCCTCGACTGGCTGTAGGGGAGCTGTTTTTT. Residues: CASSSPRLAVGELFF. The full variable domain, in which reference TRBV7-2 and TRBJ2-2 provide the parts outside the CDR3, is GAGVSQSPSNKVTEKGKDVELRCDPISGHTALYWYRQSLGQGLEFLIYFQGNSAPDKSGLPSDRFSAERTGGSVSTLTIQRTQQEDSAVYLCASSSPRLAVGELFFGEGSRLTVL.

This clonotype has only one observation. The chain carries TRBV10-3 and TRBJ2-2, with D tentatively TRBD1 or TRBD2 (5 bases each). Germline CDR1 and CDR2: ENHRY and SYGVKD. V lost 6 bases to trimming and J lost 1 base, with 12 bases between them. The CDR3 is 15 amino acids. CDR3 in DNA: TGTGCCATCAGCGCCGGGACGAAGAACACCGGGGAGCTGTTTTTT. It translates to CAISAGTKNTGELFF.

The DNA of the CDR3 is TGTGCCAGCAGCTTAATTGGGTTCGGCACCGGGGAGCTGTTTTTT. This encodes CASSLIGFGTGELFF. The chain recombines TRBV7-3 with TRBJ2-2; D ambiguous. This CDR3 spans 15 amino acids. V was shortened by 1 base and J by 4 bases, with 10 bases between the two germline ends. Per the germline V gene, CDR1 is SGHTA and CDR2 is FQGTGA.

This clonotype was detected only a few times. The J gene is TRBJ2-3, the V gene TRBV5-1; either TRBD1 or TRBD2 may supply D (5 bases each). The CDR3 spans 15 residues. Trimming cost V 0 bases and J 4 bases, with 12 bases left between them. Germline V gives CDR1 SGHRS, CDR2 YFSETQ. The CDR3 region is CASSLGQRGADTQYF. CDR3 coding DNA: TGCGCCAGCAGCTTGGGACAGAGGGGAGCAGATACGCAGTATTTT.

This clonotype was counted ten times or more. The CDR3 sequence: CASSLTGTDTQYF. DNA for the CDR3: TGTGCCAGCAGCTTAACGGGGACCGATACGCAGTATTTT. The chain combines TRBV12-3 or TRBV12-4 with TRBJ2-3, with D possibly being TRBD1 or TRBD2 (5 bases each). This CDR3 is built from 13 residues. The V end was cut by 6 bases, the J end by 6 bases, with 13 bases between.

The chain links TRBV7-9 to TRBJ2-2; the D call may be TRBD1 or TRBD2 (5 bases each). Germline CDR1 is SEHNR and CDR2 is FQNEAQ (reference sequence). The ends were cut back, 5 bases at V and 0 bases at J, with 16 bases in the middle. There are 17 residues in the CDR3. The CDR3 is CASSRYFGTPNTGELFF. Written as DNA, the CDR3 is TGTGCCAGCAGCCGATACTTCGGGACCCCGAACACCGGGGAGCTGTTTTTT.

The rearrangement links TRBV4-1 to TRBJ2-3; no definite D call. The CDR3 has 12 amino acids. The ends were cut back, 4 bases at V and 4 bases at J, with 6 bases in the middle. The germline gives CDR1 MGHRA, CDR2 YSYEKL. As DNA, the CDR3 is TGCGCCAGCAGCCGCAAGCCAGATACGCAGTATTTT. Its translation is CASSRKPDTQYF.

This clonotype showed up just a few times. This chain uses TRBV15 with TRBJ2-7; a weak D match, TRBD2 (5 bases). The germline V gene encodes CDR1 LNHNV and CDR2 YYDKDF (reference sequence). This CDR3 has 15 residues. The V end was cut by 3 bases, the J end by 7 bases, with 19 bases between. CDR3 sequence (DNA): TGTGCCACCAGCAGGGAGGTCCGAGGACTTGGGGAGCAGTACTTC. Its protein product is CATSREVRGLGEQYF.

V is TRBV4-1 and J is TRBJ2-3; D may match TRBD1 or TRBD2 (5 bases each). The length of the CDR3 is 17 residues. V was shortened by 0 bases and J by 0 bases, with 13 bases between the two germline ends. Germline CDR1 reads MGHRA; CDR2 reads YSYEKL. The CDR3 DNA reads as TGCGCCAGCAGCCAAGAGGGGGTAGCGACTAGCACAGATACGCAGTATTTT. The encoded protein is CASSQEGVATSTDTQYF.

The CDR3 nucleotides read TGTGCCAGCAATAAAGGACACTTAGGAAACACCATATATTTT. It specifies CASNKGHLGNTIYF. The chain carries TRBV12-3 or TRBV12-4 and TRBJ1-3; the D gene is possibly TRBD1 (5 bases). This CDR3 contains 14 residues. Trimming removed 7 bases at V and 4 bases at J, with 14 bases between.

This clonotype has more than one count but fewer than ten. One end of the junction varies from germline; a read error may be responsible. CDR3 residues: CASSIGSLGRVF. In DNA, the CDR3 is TGTGCCAGTAGTATCGGAAGCCTCGGCAGGGTCTTT. This sequence joins TRBV19 and TRBJ1-3; tentative D call: TRBD1 (5 bases). CDR1 LNHDA and CDR2 SQIVND come from the germline V gene (reference sequence). The CDR3 extends over 12 amino acids. Supplemented by reference TRBV19 and TRBJ1-3, the full variable domain reads DGGITQSPKYLFRKEGQNVTLSCEQNLNHDAMYWYRQDPGQGLRLIYYSQIVNDFQKGDIAEGYSVSREKKESFPLTVTSAQKNPTAFYLCASSIGSLGRVFGEGSWLTVV.

Only a few counts were recorded for this clonotype. This chain links TRBV4-1 with TRBJ2-5; D may be TRBD1 or TRBD2 (5 bases each). V lost 1 base and J 7 bases, leaving 13 bases between the germline ends. This CDR3 comprises 14 residues. Germline assignment: CDR1 MGHRA and CDR2 YSYEKL. The CDR3: CASSQVPGRRTQYF. CDR3 nucleotide sequence: TGCGCCAGCAGCCAAGTACCAGGGAGACGGACCCAGTACTTC.

This chain joins TRBV11-2 and TRBJ2-5; D perhaps matches TRBD2 (6 bases). Germline CDR1 SGHAT, CDR2 FQNNGV. CDR3 size: 14 residues. Trimming pared 5 bases from V and 4 bases from J, leaving 14 bases between. CDR3 loop: CASSLPGRGETQYF. The CDR3 DNA reads as TGTGCCAGCAGCCTCCCCGGGAGAGGAGAGACCCAGTACTTC.

There are a few counts of this clonotype. V is TRBV5-1 and J is TRBJ2-1; possible D gene TRBD1, 6 bases. The CDR3 has 16 amino acids. The germline V gene encodes CDR1 SGHRS and CDR2 YFSETQ. Deletions cut 4 bases from V and 0 bases from J, with 14 bases between. This CDR3 reads CASSPNQGRSYNEQFF. The CDR3 nucleotides read TGCGCCAGCAGCCCGAATCAGGGGCGCTCCTACAATGAGCAGTTCTTC.

A few counts support this clonotype. The gene calls are TRBV7-3 and TRBJ2-1; D uncertain. Per the germline V gene, CDR1 is SGHTA and CDR2 is FQGTGA. V lost 1 base to trimming and J lost 0 bases, with 13 bases between them. The CDR3 extends over 17 amino acids. The CDR3 sequence: CASSLNPAWGSYNEQFF. The CDR3 DNA sequence: TGTGCCAGCAGCTTAAATCCAGCTTGGGGCTCCTACAATGAGCAGTTCTTC.